A single sample gave rise to the 3 T cell receptor beta chains below, sequenced in a study of beta chain features in type 1 diabetes. Every bit of the isolated RNA underwent reverse transcription, so sequencing read expressed TCRB transcripts. The protocol was immunoSEQ multiplex PCR, while the TCRdb copy is restricted to in-frame clones and leaves out a portion. The top ten clones hold roughly 0.036% of a sample with under 450,000 clones, over 11% of them seen once. Material: naive CD4+ T cells from blood. The receptors were sampled from a man younger than 40 in good health.

This clone came up a few times. This chain uses TRBV4-3 with TRBJ2-3, with 11 positions matching TRBD2. V gave up 1 base and J gave up 2 bases; unmatched junction bases: 2. This CDR3 region has 16 residues. In germline, CDR1 is LGHNA, CDR2 YSLEER. CDR3 region: CASSQGLAGSTDTQYF. CDR3 bases: TGCGCCAGCAGCCAAGGACTAGCGGGATCCACAGATACGCAGTATTTT.

This clone was seen a few times. The J gene is TRBJ2-5, the V gene TRBV27; D call uncertain. Germline V gene data show CDR1 as MNHEY and CDR2 as SMNVEV (reference sequence). V shed 6 bases and J shed 2 bases, with 13 bases lying between them. This CDR3 is 14 amino acids long. The CDR3 sequence is CASRRTPQQETQYF. The DNA for the CDR3 is TGTGCCAGCAGACGGACCCCTCAACAAGAGACCCAGTACTTC.

This clone was seen more than once but under ten times. The chain is built from TRBV9 and TRBJ2-7, with 7 bases lining up with TRBD1. The ends lost 0 bases at V and 2 bases at J; junction bases unmatched: 2. In germline, CDR1 is SGDLS, CDR2 YYNGEE. The CDR3 is 14 amino acids. The CDR3 nucleotides are TGTGCCAGCAGCGTAGCGGGACAGACCTACGAGCAGTACTTC. Translation: CASSVAGQTYEQYF.